This TCR beta chain was sequenced during a study of blood T cell repertoires in COVID-19. Turning to the study itself: COVID-19 samples, acute and convalescent, were from the United States, Italy and Spain.

Losses at the gene ends were 3 bases for V and 3 bases for J; bases not matched to a gene: 0. CDR3 length: 14 residues. The germline gives CDR1 SGHTA, CDR2 FQGTGA. Clones were sequenced by immunoSEQ multiplex PCR, and TCRdb holds only the in-frame ones, with some missing. The repertoire consists of over 15,000 clones, with 75% to 90% occurring once and the leading ten covering 9.5% to 11%. This chain links TRBV7-3 with TRBJ2-2; 8 bases agree with TRBD2. The sequencing sample was made of peripheral blood. The clonotype was recovered from a man at least 80 years old with acute or convalescent COVID-19. CDR3 residues: CASSLTSDTGELFF. The CDR3 nucleotides are TGTGCCAGCAGCTTGACTAGCGACACCGGGGAGCTGTTTTTT.